These 20 T cell receptor beta chains share one sample of origin, sequenced in a study of tumor-infiltrating lymphocytes in primary liver carcinoma. TCR beta cDNA came from about 0.55 ug total RNA, primed with a constant-region primer. The TCR beta library was amplified through three nested multiplex PCR rounds in a modified ARM-PCR procedure. Investigators reported that the first two PCR rounds, at about 11 cycles each, used TRBV1-TRBV30 forward primers with a C-beta reverse primer. TCRdb re-derived calls from the multiplex PCR reads in MiXCR, one entry per CDR3 protein. The repertoire holds about 320,000 distinct CDR3 sequences, with roughly two thirds as singletons. Extraction also yielded germline DNA, while blood RNA was obtained from unsorted whole blood. Sequences were obtained from peripheral blood. These receptor sequences come from a man aged 40-50 years with primary liver carcinoma and hepatitis B virus infection.

A note on this clonotype: The CDR3 carries no conserved terminal phenylalanine or tryptophan, so it likely arises from a read error. The chain has TRBV29-1 and TRBJ2-5, with 8 bases identical to TRBD1. Germline CDR1 and CDR2: SQVTM and ANQGSEA. Trimming removed 5 bases from V and 4 bases from J; junction bases left unmatched: 9. The CDR3 totals 14 residues. The CDR3 is CSVRSGTGGETQYL. The CDR3 DNA follows: TGCAGCGTTCGTTCCGGGACAGGAGGAGAGACCCAGTACTTG.

This clonotype was seen a few times. The rearrangement joins TRBV21-1 to TRBJ2-7; TRBD1 is the table's D call, not checked against the DNA. TRBV21-1 has pseudogene status. The CDR3 has 17 residues. CDR3 bases: TGTGCCAGCAGCGCCTTTACAGGCGGGAGGAAATCCTACGAGCAGTACTTC. It codes for CASSAFTGGRKSYEQYF.

This clonotype showed up just once. It may be a read error: a sequence one base away is much more abundant. The V call is TRBV12-3 or TRBV12-4, the J call TRBJ2-7; tentative D call: TRBD1 (6 bases). This CDR3 comprises 14 residues. CDR3: CDSSQGQSSYEQYF. CDR3 coding DNA: TGTGACAGCAGCCAAGGACAGAGTTCCTACGAGCAGTACTTC.

This chain connects TRBV11-1 to TRBJ2-5, with D unclear. Germline loops: CDR1 SGHAT, CDR2 FQDESV (reference sequence). V was clipped by 6 bases and J by 5 bases, with 10 bases between them. The CDR3 loop spans 12 amino acids. This chain's CDR3 is CASSRVPETQYF. The CDR3 DNA follows: TGTGCCAGCAGTCGGGTCCCGGAGACCCAGTACTTC.

The J gene is TRBJ1-1, the V gene TRBV11-2, with TRBD1 as a possible D gene (6 bases). The CDR3 extends over 16 amino acids. V gave up 4 bases and J gave up 1 base, with 16 bases separating them. Germline loops: CDR1 SGHAT, CDR2 FQNNGV. CDR3 nucleotide sequence: TGTGCCAGCAGCTGGGCAGGGGCGCGTTCGAACACTGAAGCTTTCTTT. Translated, it gives CASSWAGARSNTEAFF.

The rearrangement uses TRBV28 and TRBJ2-3; 8 bases align to TRBD1. J gave up 7 bases and V 6 bases, and 12 bases lay outside the gene matches. This CDR3 is 15 amino acids long. CDR1 and CDR2 from the germline V gene are MDHEN and SYDVKM. CDR3 amino acids: CASSPTGQGEHTQYF. In DNA form, the CDR3 reads TGTGCCAGCAGCCCTACAGGACAGGGCGAGCATACGCAGTATTTT.

This chain connects TRBV11-2 to TRBJ2-5; no definite D call. The V gene lost 11 bases and the J gene lost 3 bases, with 13 bases spanning the gap. The CDR3 is 12 amino acids. Germline V gives CDR1 SGHAT, CDR2 FQNNGV. CDR3 in DNA: TGTGCCTGTAGCCCAAATGAAGAGACCCAGTACTTC. Its translation is CACSPNEETQYF.

V usage is TRBV4-1 and J usage is TRBJ1-4, with 7 bases aligning to TRBD1. This CDR3 contains 14 residues. Germline CDR1 reads MGHRA; CDR2 reads YSYEKL. The CDR3 bases are TGCGTTAGCAGCCAGACAGGGAGGGATGAAAAACTGTTTTTT. This encodes CVSSQTGRDEKLFF.

This clonotype was counted once. Being one base from a much bigger clone, this may be a read error. This chain uses TRBV12-3 or TRBV12-4 with TRBJ1-2, with 7 positions matching TRBD1. The J segment lost 7 bases and the V segment lost 5 bases, leaving 13 bases of the junction unmatched. This CDR3 comprises 15 residues. The CDR3 sequence is CASSQKGGLPCGYTF. The CDR3 nucleotides are TGTGCCAGCAGTCAGAAAGGGGGCTTACCCTGTGGCTACACCTTC.

A word on this clonotype: This may be a read error: a much more frequent sequence differs by one nucleotide. The chain couples TRBV29-1 to TRBJ2-3, with 12 bases fitting TRBD2. Trimming cost V 4 bases and J 4 bases; bases outside gene matches: 3. The CDR3 consists of 14 residues. Germline V gives CDR1 SQVTM, CDR2 ANQGSEA. In DNA, the CDR3 is TGCAGCGTTGGGGCTAGCGGGAGGGCAGATACGCAGTATTTT. It codes for CSVGASGRADTQYF.

A note on this clonotype: Being one base from a much bigger clone, this may be a read error. J is TRBJ2-5 and V is TRBV6-5; a possible D gene is TRBD2 (6 bases). Germline V gene sequence: CDR1 MNHEY, CDR2 SVGAGI. Trimming pared 2 bases from V and 5 bases from J, leaving 24 bases between. This CDR3 has 18 residues. The CDR3, as DNA: TGTGCCAGCAGTTACCTAAAGGTCCGGGACTCGCGACGGGAGACCCAGTACTTC. Translation gives CASSYLKVRDSRRETQYF.

A remark on this clonotype: Since a much larger clone is just one base distant, this may be a read error. This chain connects TRBV4-2 to TRBJ1-2; a possible D gene is TRBD1 (6 bases). Germline CDR1 and CDR2: LGHNA and YNFKEQ. V dropped 0 bases and J dropped 10 bases, with 18 bases sitting between them. CDR3 length: 15 amino acids. This chain's CDR3 is CASSQDGGGKNDYTF. CDR3 nucleotides: TGTGCCAGCAGCCAAGATGGAGGGGGAAAGAATGACTACACCTTC.

This clonotype has just a few counts. The chain has TRBV4-3 and TRBJ1-3; D may be TRBD1 (6 bases). The CDR3 sequence is 16 residues long. With 1 base removed from V and 2 bases from J, the gap between germline ends came to 12 bases. Per germline, CDR1 LGHNA and CDR2 YSLEER. The CDR3 spells CASSQGLTGTGNTIYF. The CDR3 DNA follows: TGCGCCAGCAGCCAAGGTCTAACAGGGACTGGAAACACCATATATTTT.

This clonotype showed up just a few times. A much bigger clone sits one base away, suggesting this may be a read error. The rearrangement uses TRBV29-1 and TRBJ2-3; D could derive from TRBD1 or TRBD2 (5 bases each). CDR3 length: 15 residues. Between the trimmed V and J ends, which lost 2 bases and 5 bases, there was a span of 17 bases. Germline CDR1 is SQVTM and CDR2 is ANQGSEA. The CDR3 sequence: CSVEPRTWELDTQYF. The CDR3 DNA follows: TGCAGCGTTGAACCCAGGACATGGGAGTTAGATACGCAGTATTTT.

In regard to this clonotype: A much larger clone lies a single base off, so this may be a read error. The rearrangement joins TRBV4-1 to TRBJ1-5; 9 nucleotides line up with TRBD1. CDR3 length: 16 amino acids. The V gene's germline CDR1 is MGHRA and CDR2 YSYEKL. The chain's CDR3 is CARSQLGQGGNQPQHF. The CDR3 region has the DNA TGCGCCCGCAGCCAACTGGGACAGGGAGGCAATCAGCCCCAGCATTTT.

In the case of this clonotype: A much larger clone differs by one base, so this may be a read error. CDR3 nucleotides: TGCAGCGGACGAATAGGGTTTGAAAACATTCAGTACTTC. This translates into CSGRIGFENIQYF. The chain uses TRBV29-1 and TRBJ2-4; D is uncertain. V was pared by 7 bases and J by 5 bases, with 15 bases between. The CDR3 is 13 amino acids. The germline gives CDR1 SQVTM, CDR2 ANQGSEA. Using reference TRBV29-1 and TRBJ2-4 for the parts outside the CDR3, the full variable domain is SAVISQKPSRDICQRGTSLTIQCQVDSQVTMMFWYRQQPGQSLTLIATANQGSEATYESGFVIDKFPISRPNLTFSTLTVSNMSPEDSSIYLCSGRIGFENIQYFGAGTRLSVL.

On this clonotype: In this CDR3 the conserved last residue, phenylalanine or tryptophan, is missing, so a read error is likely. V is TRBV7-8 and J is TRBJ1-3, with D possibly TRBD1 on 6 matching bases. Germline assignment: CDR1 SGHVS and CDR2 FQNEAQ. Between the trimmed V and J ends, which lost 3 bases and 0 bases, there was a span of 15 bases. This CDR3 has 17 residues. This CDR3 is CASSFIGGTSSGNTIYC. As DNA, the CDR3 is TGTGCCAGCAGCTTCATAGGGGGGACCAGCTCTGGAAACACCATATATTGT.

This clonotype was counted ten times or more. As DNA, the CDR3 is TGTGCCAGCAGACCGACAGGACAGGGAAGTGAAAAACTGTTTTTT. Its translation is CASRPTGQGSEKLFF. The chain links TRBV12-3 or TRBV12-4 to TRBJ1-4; 8 bases are shared with TRBD1. V shed 6 bases, J shed 7 bases, and the junction held 10 bases outside the gene matches. This CDR3 contains 15 residues.

The J gene is TRBJ2-7, the V gene TRBV14, with a weak D call TRBD1 (6 bases). The CDR3 is 16 residues long. The germline V gene has CDR1 SGHDN and CDR2 FVKESK. Trimming stripped 4 bases from V and 5 bases from J, with 21 bases between. The CDR3 DNA sequence: TGTGCCAGCAGCCCTACAGGGCGTACCGACAGGCACGAGCAGTACTTC. Amino acids: CASSPTGRTDRHEQYF.

With regard to this clonotype: One junction end disagrees with the germline gene, perhaps due to a read error. The chain's CDR3 is CASSFLAGTVNTEAFF. In nucleotides, the CDR3 is TGTGCCAGCAGCTTTTTAGCCGGGACGGTGAACACCGAAGCTTTCTTT. The V call is TRBV11-1, the J call TRBJ1-1; possibly TRBD1 for D (5 bases). The germline V gene encodes CDR1 SGHAT and CDR2 FQDESV (reference sequence). The CDR3 loop spans 16 amino acids.